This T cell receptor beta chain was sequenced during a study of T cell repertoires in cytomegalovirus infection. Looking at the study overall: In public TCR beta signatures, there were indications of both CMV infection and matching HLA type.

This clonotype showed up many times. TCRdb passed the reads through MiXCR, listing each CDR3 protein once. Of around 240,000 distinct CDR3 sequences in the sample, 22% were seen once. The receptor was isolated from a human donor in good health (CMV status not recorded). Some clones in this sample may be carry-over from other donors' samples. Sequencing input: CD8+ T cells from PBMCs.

The CDR3 bases are TGTGCCAGCAGCTTAGGTGATCGGACTAGTCAAGAGACCCAGTACTTC. This sequence encodes CASSLGDRTSQETQYF. This rearrangement joins TRBV7-2 to TRBJ2-5; TRBD2 agrees at 7 bases. There are 16 residues in the CDR3. Losses at the gene ends were 1 base for V and 2 bases for J; bases not matched to a gene: 7. The germline V gene has CDR1 SGHTA and CDR2 FQGNSA.